This T cell receptor (beta chain) was identified in a study of technical replicates of blood from a few donors. TCRdb's copy holds only in-frame clones and misses some; the assay was immunoSEQ multiplex PCR. The sample yields about 70,000 clones, just under 95% seen once. V lost 3 bases and J lost 1; bases outside the gene matches: 10. Germline CDR1 is SGHRS and CDR2 is YFSETQ. This CDR3 region has 17 residues. The sequenced sample was T cells isolated from PBMCs. The chain recombines TRBV5-1 with TRBJ1-1; TRBD1 aligns across 9 bases. The source is a human donor in good health. The CDR3 DNA reads TGCGCCAGCAGCTCTAGACAGGGGGTACCCTCGAACACTGAAGCTTTCTTT. This gives the protein CASSSRQGVPSNTEAFF.